Below, 10 T cell receptor beta chains from the same sample are listed, as sequenced in a study of blood T cell repertoires in COVID-19. The repertoire was sequenced with immunoSEQ multiplex PCR; TCRdb's copy has only in-frame clones and lacks some. Of some 310,000 clones listed, roughly 89% were seen once; the top ten hold roughly a tenth. Sequenced sample: PBMCs or T cells enriched from blood (not recorded which). These receptors were collected from a woman aged 25 to 39 who had recovered from COVID-19.

The chain couples TRBV3-1 (or the pseudogene TRBV3-2) to TRBJ2-7; 9 nucleotides line up with TRBD1. Trimming cost V 4 bases and J 4 bases; bases outside gene matches: 8. The CDR3 length is 15 residues. Germline-derived CDR1 and CDR2 are LGHDT and YNNKEL (reference sequence). In nucleotides, the CDR3 is TGTGCCAGCAGCCTAGGGACAGGGAGTAGATACGAGCAGTACTTC. It codes for CASSLGTGSRYEQYF.

V and J are TRBV18 and TRBJ2-7; 7 nucleotides line up with TRBD1. Per the germline V gene, CDR1 is KGHSH and CDR2 is LQKENI. The J segment lost 0 bases and the V segment lost 3 bases, leaving 5 bases of the junction unmatched. The CDR3 contains 15 residues. The CDR3, as DNA: TGTGCCAGCTCACCTAGACAGGGTGTCTCCTACGAGCAGTACTTC. Protein product: CASSPRQGVSYEQYF. The entire variable domain, with the rest obtained from reference TRBV18 and TRBJ2-7, is as follows: NAGVMQNPRHLVRRRGQEARLRCSPMKGHSHVYWYRQLPEEGLKFMVYLQKENIIDESGMPKERFSAEFPKEGPSILRIQQVVRGDSAAYFCASSPRQGVSYEQYFGPGTRLTVT.

The V gene is TRBV5-1, the J gene TRBJ1-2; D is unresolved. This CDR3 is built from 15 residues. Germline V gives CDR1 SGHRS, CDR2 YFSETQ. Trimming pared 5 bases from V and 1 base from J, leaving 15 bases between. CDR3 nucleotide sequence: TGCGCCAGCAGTTCCCAGACGGGTTATAACTATGGCTACACCTTC. This encodes CASSSQTGYNYGYTF.

The table lists this clone with many counts. V gene TRBV3-1 (or the pseudogene TRBV3-2) combines with J gene TRBJ2-6; maybe TRBD2 (5 bases). V gave up 5 bases and J gave up 0 bases, with 11 bases separating them. Germline values: CDR1 LGHDT, CDR2 YNNKEL (reference sequence). The CDR3 extends over 16 amino acids. The CDR3: CASSSEAGSGANVLTF. The CDR3 DNA follows: TGTGCCAGCAGCTCCGAGGCGGGCTCTGGGGCCAACGTCCTGACTTTC.

The chain links TRBV3-1 (or the pseudogene TRBV3-2) to TRBJ1-4, with 8 nucleotides matching TRBD1. CDR3 length equals 12 residues. Germline V lookup: CDR1 LGHDT, CDR2 YNNKEL (reference sequence). The ends lost 3 bases at V and 15 bases at J; junction bases unmatched: 6. CDR3 residues: CASSHTGGNLFF. In nucleotides, the CDR3 is TGTGCCAGCAGCCACACAGGGGGAAATTTGTTTTTT.

This chain links TRBV5-6 with TRBJ1-4; D gene ambiguous. CDR3 length equals 14 residues. Germline V lookup: CDR1 SGHDT, CDR2 YYEEEE. V lost 2 bases and J lost 0, with 5 bases in between. CDR3 protein: CASSFVATNEKLFF. As DNA, the CDR3 is TGTGCCAGCAGCTTCGTAGCAACTAATGAAAAACTGTTTTTT. The full variable domain, rest sourced from reference TRBV5-6 and TRBJ1-4, is DAGVTQSPTHLIKTRGQQVTLRCSPKSGHDTVSWYQQALGQGPQFIFQYYEEEERQRGNFPDRFSGHQFPNYSSELNVNALLLGDSALYLCASSFVATNEKLFFGSGTQLSVL.

The rearrangement joins TRBV3-1 (or the pseudogene TRBV3-2) to TRBJ2-5; TRBD2 matches at 8 bases. Germline CDR1 reads LGHDT; CDR2 reads YNNKEL (reference sequence). There are 13 residues in the CDR3. V dropped 3 bases and J dropped 5; count of bases not matched to a gene: 2. CDR3 in DNA: TGTGCCAGCAGCCACCGCGGGGGGGAGACCCAGTACTTC. Its protein product is CASSHRGGETQYF.

This sequence joins TRBV11-3 and TRBJ1-6; a weak D match, TRBD1 (5 bases). Germline V gene sequence: CDR1 SGHNT, CDR2 YENEEA. The CDR3 runs 14 residues. V dropped 5 bases and J dropped 18 bases, with 23 bases sitting between them. This CDR3 is CASSPVFKTVPYHF. The DNA of the CDR3 is TGTGCCAGCAGCCCTGTTTTTAAGACAGTGCCATACCACTTT.

The chain joins TRBV3-1 (or the pseudogene TRBV3-2) to TRBJ2-7; TRBD1 agrees at 8 bases. Germline V lookup: CDR1 LGHDT, CDR2 YNNKEL (reference sequence). The CDR3 runs to 17 residues. After removal of 0 bases from V and 6 bases from J, the junction contained 13 bases not matched to a gene. CDR3 bases: TGTGCCAGCAGCCAAGATTATCTGGGGCAGGGGGCCTTCGAGCAGTACTTC. Translation gives CASSQDYLGQGAFEQYF.

The chain carries TRBV29-1 and TRBJ1-2, with a possible D match to TRBD1 (6 bases). The V gene lost 7 bases and the J gene lost 0 bases, with 15 bases spanning the gap. From germline, CDR1 is SQVTM and CDR2 ANQGSEA. The CDR3 covers 14 residues. CDR3 coding DNA: TGCAGCGCCCCCGCGGGGGCAGCTAACTATGGCTACACCTTC. Amino acids: CSAPAGAANYGYTF.